Here is one T cell receptor beta chain with its context. The antigen is not known. Each sample's cDNA came from eight separate reactions. TCRdb reprocessed the 5' RACE reads, keeping one entry per CDR3 protein, no DNA. This table lists 300,000 to 350,000 distinct CDR3 sequences. The record originates from a study of monozygotic twins with inflammatory bowel disease. Findings and caveats of the study: Healthy twins shared more clonotypes with others than IBD patients, most markedly active ones.

Researchers collected around 2.4 ml of blood per donor. This clonotype was obtained from a human donor with ulcerative colitis or Crohn's disease, or a healthy co-twin of an affected twin (not recorded which). Sequencing input: blood.

CDR3 protein: CASTPDRNEQFF. The rearrangement links TRBV10-2 to TRBJ2-1; TCRdb proposes TRBD1, but this gene call is untestable without DNA. The CDR3 has 12 amino acids. CDR1 is WSHSY, CDR2 SAAADI, per germline.